Here is one TCR beta chain with its context. What it binds is not known. This sample stems from a study of T cell responses to AZD1222 COVID-19 vaccine. The repertoire was sequenced with immunoSEQ multiplex PCR; TCRdb's copy has only in-frame clones and lacks some. The table has some 80,000 clones, roughly 80% seen once. Study-wide points: The repertoires were collected only after the peak T cell response. At baseline, seropositivity was found in only six or seven AZD1222 recipients. Receipt of two AZD1222 doses was followed by a rise in Spike-specific TCR breadth and depth.

Germline V gene sequence: CDR1 MNHEY, CDR2 SVGAGI. After removal of 4 bases from V and 3 bases from J, the junction contained 5 bases not matched to a gene. There are 15 residues in the CDR3. The TCR was taken from an adult who received the MenACWY meningococcal vaccine as a control. Sequencing was performed on peripheral blood, taken 28 days after the second dose of the MenACWY control vaccine. V and J are TRBV6-5 and TRBJ2-1; TRBD2 agrees at 8 bases. Here the CDR3 reads CASSSTGGDYNEQFF. DNA for the CDR3: TGTGCCAGCAGTTCTACCGGGGGGGACTACAATGAGCAGTTCTTC.